This is a list of T cell receptor beta chains from one sample in a study of beta chain features in type 1 diabetes. Using immunoSEQ multiplex PCR, the repertoire was profiled, and TCRdb retains in-frame clones only, with some absent. The sample lists roughly 140,000 clones; roughly 53% were seen once. The source material was Tregs from blood. These receptors were obtained from a young man in good health. Both conserved end residues are part of each CDR3. The order of the fields is V gene, clone size, D gene, J gene, CDR3 protein, CDR3 DNA. D genes are given only for firm matches. Clone size is not always given. Where it is, it says once, few, many or a class for expanded clones.

TRBV30	.	.	TRBJ1-2	CAWSPLDSTNYGYTF	TGTGCCTGGAGTCCCCTGGACAGTACTAACTATGGCTACACCTTC
TRBV7-9	few	TRBD2	TRBJ2-5	CASSRTSGRPGGETQYF	TGTGCCAGCAGCCGGACTAGCGGGAGGCCCGGGGGCGAGACCCAGTACTTC
TRBV29-1	.	TRBD2	TRBJ2-7	CSVYSGREFSYEQYF	TGCAGCGTATATAGCGGGAGGGAATTCTCCTACGAGCAGTACTTC
TRBV18	.	TRBD2	TRBJ2-5	CASSLGLAGAVREETQYF	TGTGCCAGCTCACTCGGACTAGCGGGGGCCGTGAGGGAAGAGACCCAGTACTTC
TRBV7-2	few	.	TRBJ2-1	CASSLGGGPHNEQFF	TGTGCCAGCAGCTTAGGCGGGGGCCCCCACAATGAGCAGTTCTTC
TRBV27	.	TRBD1	TRBJ1-2	CASSRTGIMGYGYTF	TGTGCCAGCAGTCGGACAGGGATAATGGGCTATGGCTACACCTTC
TRBV30	few	.	TRBJ2-3	CAWSPSTDTQYF	TGTGCCTGGAGTCCTAGCACAGATACGCAGTATTTT
TRBV7-3	.	TRBD2	TRBJ2-1	CASSLSPLAGDSYNEQFF	TGTGCCAGCAGCTTAAGCCCACTAGCGGGCGATTCCTACAATGAGCAGTTCTTC
TRBV30	.	.	TRBJ1-4	CAWSVRGNHEKLFF	TGTGCCTGGAGTGTAAGAGGGAACCATGAAAAACTGTTTTTT
TRBV2	.	TRBD1	TRBJ1-3	CASSGWTGPGNTIYF	TGTGCCAGCAGTGGTTGGACAGGTCCGGGGAACACCATATATTTT
TRBV28	.	TRBD2	TRBJ2-3	CASSSSGSSDTQYF	TGTGCCAGCAGTTCTAGCGGGAGCTCAGATACGCAGTATTTT
TRBV11-1	.	TRBD2	TRBJ2-3	CASSWGLADTQYF	TGTGCCAGCAGCTGGGGACTAGCGGATACGCAGTATTTT
TRBV28	.	.	TRBJ1-6	CASSLMQENSPLHF	TGTGCCAGCAGTTTGATGCAGGAAAATTCACCCCTCCACTTT
TRBV9	.	.	TRBJ2-6	CASSVGRGRSGGNVLTF	TGTGCCAGCAGCGTAGGACGCGGGAGGTCAGGGGGCAACGTCCTGACTTTC
TRBV5-1	few	TRBD1	TRBJ2-3	CASSLASTGGGDTQYF	TGCGCCAGCAGCTTGGCCTCTACAGGGGGCGGGGATACGCAGTATTTT
TRBV18	.	.	TRBJ1-1	CASSQETGFKAFF	TGTGCCAGCTCACAAGAAACAGGGTTTAAGGCTTTCTTT
TRBV7-2	few	TRBD2	TRBJ2-3	CASSLVSGRATQYF	TGTGCCAGCAGCTTAGTTAGCGGGAGGGCAACGCAGTATTTT
TRBV5-4	.	TRBD1	TRBJ2-4	CASSQRQGTTKNIQYF	TGCGCCAGCAGCCAAAGACAGGGTACGACCAAAAACATTCAGTACTTC
TRBV18	.	.	TRBJ2-1	CASSPGSGGQFF	TGTGCCAGCTCCCCAGGTTCCGGAGGACAGTTCTTC
TRBV5-1	.	.	TRBJ2-1	CASTGGARQGGNEQFF	TGCGCCAGCACCGGGGGTGCCAGACAGGGTGGAAATGAGCAGTTCTTC
TRBV15	.	.	TRBJ2-1	CATSRDFSRSDEQFF	TGTGCCACCAGCAGAGATTTTTCCAGGTCTGATGAGCAGTTCTTC
TRBV15	.	.	TRBJ1-2	CATSWSTGPICGYTF	TGTGCCACCAGCTGGTCCACAGGGCCCATCTGTGGCTACACCTTC
TRBV19	.	.	TRBJ2-7	CARKYETGGFLRQYF	TGTGCCAGGAAATACGAGACAGGAGGATTCTTGCGGCAGTACTTC
TRBV18	.	.	TRBJ2-7	CASSPADQGEQYF	TGTGCCAGCTCACCCGCTGATCAGGGGGAGCAGTACTTC
TRBV9	.	TRBD1	TRBJ1-2	CASSPGQGLYYGYTF	TGTGCCAGCAGCCCGGGACAGGGCCTCTACTATGGCTACACCTTC
TRBV7-9	.	.	TRBJ2-1	CASSRGYNEQFF	TGTGCCAGCAGCCGAGGGTACAATGAGCAGTTCTTC
TRBV28	few	.	TRBJ2-5	CASSLTERQETQYF	TGTGCCAGCAGTTTGACAGAGCGCCAAGAGACCCAGTACTTC
TRBV6-1	few	.	TRBJ2-7	CASSRSGAYEQYF	TGTGCCAGCAGCCGTAGCGGCGCCTACGAGCAGTACTTC
TRBV10-2	few	.	TRBJ1-1	CASSDPREGLNTEAFF	TGCGCCAGCAGTGACCCGAGGGAGGGTCTGAACACTGAAGCTTTCTTT